The source of this TCR beta chain is a study of human T cells and chemical hapten exposure. Findings and caveats of the study: Large CDR3 similarity clusters arose significantly more often from expanded TCRs than from controls.

The time point here: pre-sensitization, week 0. The treatment here: therapeutic diphenylcyclopropenone sensitization with weekly scalp DPC. This clonotype was found a few times. What it binds is unknown. With 0 bases clipped from V and 0 bases from J, the junction kept 15 bases outside the gene matches. Germline CDR1 is MGHRA and CDR2 is YSYEKL. The CDR3 loop spans 21 amino acids. TCRdb re-analysed the RACE reads in MiXCR, keeping a single row per CDR3 protein. The sample records under 300,000 distinct CDR3 sequences, approximately 8.6% being singletons. This TCR derives from a woman in her 40s with alopecia areata. Some clones in this sample may be carry-over from other donors' samples. The gene calls are TRBV4-1 and TRBJ2-1; 9 bases are shared with TRBD2. This sample comprised whole blood, obtained in connection with sensitization to the hapten diphenylcyclopropenone (DPC). CDR3 region: CASSQDPPGVSGSFSYNEQFF. The CDR3, as DNA: TGCGCCAGCAGCCAAGATCCCCCTGGCGTTAGCGGGAGTTTCTCCTACAATGAGCAGTTCTTC.